This TCR beta chain is from a study of regulatory T cells in long-lasting Graves disease. Study observations and caveats: Preferential use of TRBV28, TRBJ1-2 and TRBJ2-5 was seen in persistent disease.

The TCR beta library used iRepertoire HTBI primers with Arm-PCR amplification of CDR3. TCRdb recomputed calls from the multiplex PCR reads with MiXCR, one row per CDR3 protein. The data contain under 300,000 distinct CDR3 sequences, around a sixth of them singletons. CDR1 and CDR2 (germline): SNHLY, FYNNEI. The CDR3 contains 15 residues. Trimming at V came to 6 bases and at J to 6 bases, leaving 11 bases not matched to a gene. Time point denoted: newly diagnosed GD, antithyroid drugs for less than 3 months. Making the TCR library involved RNA that had been extracted from PBMCs. American Thyroid Association guidelines defined Graves' disease diagnosis. As regards this clonotype: Its antigen is still unknown.

The sample also formed part of further work on T cells in Graves' hyperthyroidism and ophthalmopathy.

The chain uses TRBV2 and TRBJ2-1; TRBD1 matches 7 bases. The clonotype comes from a woman aged 25-40 years with Graves disease. The sequences come from peripheral blood mononuclear cells (PBMCs), collected at new diagnosis, from a patient treated with antithyroid drugs. The CDR3 DNA sequence: TGTGCCAGCAGAAGAGACAGGGTGAGGGCCAATGAGCAGTTCTTC. Its protein is CASRRDRVRANEQFF.